The entry that follows covers one T cell receptor beta chain sequence. Measured with immunoSEQ multiplex PCR; TCRdb has only the in-frame clones, and not every one. Of over 200,000 clones detected, roughly 79% appear once; the ten largest clones hold approximately 15%. This sample stems from a study of blood T cell repertoires in COVID-19. CDR3 length: 13 amino acids. Deletions cut 4 bases from V and 7 bases from J, with 16 bases between. The germline V gene has CDR1 SQVTM and CDR2 ANQGSEA. Two consecutive negative NP/OP PCR tests, clearance, or resolved symptoms defined Cohort 3 recovery. The clonotype was recovered from a middle-aged man who had recovered from COVID-19. The genes are TRBV29-1 and TRBJ1-1; D might be TRBD1 (6 bases). Sequencing was carried out using PBMCs or T cells enriched from blood (not recorded which). CDR3 protein: CSVVTGLRDEAFF. The CDR3 nucleotides read TGCAGCGTTGTGACAGGTTTAAGGGATGAAGCTTTCTTT.